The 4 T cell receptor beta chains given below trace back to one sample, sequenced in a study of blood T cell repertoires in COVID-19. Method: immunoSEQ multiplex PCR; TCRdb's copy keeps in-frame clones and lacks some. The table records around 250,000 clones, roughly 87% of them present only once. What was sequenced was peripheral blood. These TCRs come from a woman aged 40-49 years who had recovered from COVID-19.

The CDR3 here is CASGPYSSDTEAFF. CDR3 nucleotide sequence: TGTGCCAGCGGCCCATACAGTTCGGACACTGAAGCTTTCTTT. The rearrangement joins TRBV6-2 or TRBV6-3 to TRBJ1-1; D is ambiguous. V lost 8 bases and J 3 bases, leaving 16 bases between the germline ends. The length of the CDR3 is 14 residues. Germline V gene data show CDR1 as MNHEY and CDR2 as SVGEGT.

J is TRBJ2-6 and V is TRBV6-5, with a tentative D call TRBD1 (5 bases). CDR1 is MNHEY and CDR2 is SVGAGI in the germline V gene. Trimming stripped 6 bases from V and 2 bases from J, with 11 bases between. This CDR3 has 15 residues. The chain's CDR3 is CASRPQGTGANVLTF. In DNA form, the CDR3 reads TGTGCCAGCAGGCCTCAGGGAACTGGGGCCAACGTCCTGACTTTC.

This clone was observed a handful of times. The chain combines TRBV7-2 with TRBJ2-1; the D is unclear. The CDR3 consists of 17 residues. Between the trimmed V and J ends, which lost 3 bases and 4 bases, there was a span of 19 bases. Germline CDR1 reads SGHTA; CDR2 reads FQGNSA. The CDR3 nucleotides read TGTGCCAGCAGCTTGATCCCTAGGCCCAGCGAGTACAATGAGCAGTTCTTC. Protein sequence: CASSLIPRPSEYNEQFF.

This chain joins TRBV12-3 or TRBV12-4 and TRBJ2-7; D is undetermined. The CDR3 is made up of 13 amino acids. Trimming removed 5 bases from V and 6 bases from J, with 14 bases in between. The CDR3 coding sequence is TGTGCCAGCAGTCCCGGTCAGGCTGGCGAGCAGTACGTC. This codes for CASSPGQAGEQYV.